This TCR beta chain was retrieved from a study of T-cell memory formation after mild COVID-19. In the study overall: Each donor largely had its own TCR clusters.

General observations from the study: Contracting CD8+ clones were enriched in EMRA, CD4+ mainly in CM and EM.

This CDR3 is 17 amino acids long. Germline V CDR1 and CDR2: MGHRA, YSYEKL. V shed 2 bases, J shed 5 bases, and the junction held 6 bases outside the gene matches. TCRdb independently ran MiXCR on the 5' RACE reads; one entry per CDR3 protein. The sample includes 150,000 to 200,000 distinct CDR3 sequences, roughly 31% of them seen just once. Notes on this clonotype: Its target is unknown.

J is TRBJ2-1 and V is TRBV4-1; 13 bases are shared with TRBD2. The sample comprised PBMCs or a T cell subset sorted from them (not recorded which). This TCR was sampled from an adult woman who had mild COVID-19 (a few samples of this study predate the infection). Cell type and time point are not known. The CDR3 is CASSQSGTSGTHNEQFF. The CDR3 DNA sequence: TGCGCCAGCAGCCAAAGTGGGACTAGCGGGACCCACAATGAGCAGTTCTTC.